This entry features one TCR beta chain sequence. V was pared by 8 bases and J by 0 bases, with 12 bases of the junction left unmatched. The CDR3 is made up of 15 amino acids. Germline values: CDR1 SQVTM, CDR2 ANQGSEA. From RNA transcripts, TCR beta CDR3 regions were amplified. HTBI primers drove first-round RT-PCR of the TCR CDR3. TCRdb ran MiXCR on the multiplex PCR reads and lists one entry per CDR3 protein. The profile shows roughly 100,000 distinct CDR3 sequences, 47% of them singletons. The data are from a study of T cells in Graves' hyperthyroidism and ophthalmopathy. The sequence was obtained from a man aged 35-49 years with Graves' hyperthyroidism. The V gene is TRBV29-1, the J gene TRBJ1-2, with TRBD1 matching over 7 bases. What was sequenced was blood. This CDR3 is CSLPRTGASNYGYTF. DNA for the CDR3: TGCAGCTTACCCCGCACAGGGGCCTCTAACTATGGCTACACCTTC.